This T cell receptor beta chain comes out of a study of blood T cell repertoires in COVID-19. The V and J ends lost 3 bases and 0 bases, in that order; junction bases with no gene match: 12. From germline, CDR1 is KGHSH and CDR2 LQKENI. The CDR3 covers 18 residues. Sequencing was performed with immunoSEQ multiplex PCR; in TCRdb, only in-frame clones are kept and a portion is missing. The sample records over 250,000 clones, roughly 87% being singletons. The chain couples TRBV18 to TRBJ2-3, with TRBD2 matching over 7 bases. This TCR came from a woman aged 25 to 39 who had recovered from COVID-19. The sample taken for sequencing was PBMCs or T cells enriched from blood (not recorded which). The CDR3 bases are TGTGCCAGCTCACCGAAAGGTGTGACTAGCAGGAGCACAGATACGCAGTATTTT. Protein sequence: CASSPKGVTSRSTDTQYF.